This TCR beta chain stems from a study of T-cell memory formation after mild COVID-19. Constant-segment primers and 5'RACE yielded cDNA libraries for TCR alpha and TCR beta, each carrying sample barcodes and UMIs. MiXCR, run by TCRdb on the 5' RACE reads, gives a single entry per CDR3 protein. The repertoire has some 69,000 distinct CDR3 sequences, 16% of them found once; the top ten carry 25% to 35%. The germline V and J ends were trimmed by 2 bases and 9 bases, with 12 bases remaining between them. In germline, CDR1 is SGHDT, CDR2 YYEEEE. The CDR3 runs to 13 residues. This clonotype came up many times.

The sample taken for sequencing was PBMCs or a T cell subset sorted from them (not recorded which). This rearrangement joins TRBV5-6 to TRBJ2-1; D is undetermined. The sequence was collected from an adult woman who had mild COVID-19 (a few samples of this study predate the infection). Cell type and time point are not known. The CDR3 protein is CASSLSGPGEQFF. CDR3 DNA sequence: TGTGCCAGCAGCTTATCCGGTCCGGGTGAGCAGTTCTTC.